This T cell receptor beta chain comes out of a study of molecular identifiers for immune sequencing clone quantification. The length of the CDR3 is 16 residues. Per germline, CDR1 DFQATT and CDR2 SNEGSKA (reference sequence). J lost 2 bases, V lost 3 bases, and 11 bases had no gene match. TCRdb ran MiXCR on the PCR reads and lists one entry per CDR3 protein. The sample includes over 600,000 distinct CDR3 sequences, roughly 21% of them seen just once. Whole-study findings and limits: Barcodes shared by identical TCR molecules could lead to underestimated sizes of highly expanded clones.

For naive CD8 T cells, sorting used the CD8+CD4-CCR7+CD45RA+ phenotype. On this clonotype itself: What it binds is not known.

The source is a human donor in good health. Some libraries in this study had Jurkat cell RNA spiked in. The chain links TRBV20-1 to TRBJ2-7; 9 nucleotides align to TRBD2. The specimen sequenced was naive CD8+ T cells from blood, with Jurkat cell RNA spiked in. Subset here: FACS-sorted CD8+CD4-CCR7+CD45RA+ naive T cells. The CDR3 DNA reads as TGCAGTGCTAGGGTGTTGTCGAGGACTAGCGCCTACGAGCAGTACTTC. Its protein product is CSARVLSRTSAYEQYF.